This TCR beta chain was profiled in a study of cytomegalovirus exposure and HLA in healthy donors. The wider study: Counted in an early data release were 85 million or so unique TCRs from HLA-typed donors.

Comment on this clone: What it recognizes is unknown.

CDR3 length equals 15 residues. The V gene end was trimmed by 4 bases and the J gene end by 4 bases; junction bases not matched to a gene: 4. Germline loops: CDR1 MNHEY, CDR2 SMNVEV (reference sequence). Primers included in the PCR were 60 Vbeta and 13 Jbeta primers. Clones were sequenced by immunoSEQ multiplex PCR, and TCRdb holds only the in-frame ones, with some missing. The table records tens of thousands of clones, approximately 80% of them present only once. General study points: A list of approximately 160 TCR beta chains associated with cytomegalovirus was given. Follow-up analysis later connected one missense variant in DCLRE1C with trimming of TCR beta V- and J-genes. TCR beta chains associated with HLA were, in a later analysis, more clonally expanded than equally common others.

The sequencing input was PBMCs. The sequence was obtained from a man aged 45-65 years in good health and CMV-seronegative. The rearrangement joins TRBV27 to TRBJ2-7; 13 positions match TRBD2. DNA of the CDR3: TGTGCCAGCAGTTATTGGACTAGCGGGGGATACGAGCAGTACTTC. Encoded protein: CASSYWTSGGYEQYF.